These 18 T cell receptor beta chains came from one sample sequenced in a study of T-cell memory formation after mild COVID-19. MiXCR was run by TCRdb on the 5' RACE reads, yielding one entry per CDR3 protein. Here the sample spans almost 350,000 distinct CDR3 sequences, 20% to 25% being singletons. The sequenced sample was PBMCs or a T cell subset sorted from them (not recorded which). The receptors derive from a man aged 18 to 30 who had mild COVID-19 (a few samples of this study predate the infection). Cell type and time point are not known.

This clonotype was seen a handful of times. The chain is built from TRBV7-9 and TRBJ1-2; D is perhaps TRBD1 (6 bases). Trimming removed 5 bases at V and 4 bases at J, with 14 bases between. Per germline, CDR1 SEHNR and CDR2 FQNEAQ (reference sequence). CDR3 length: 14 amino acids. CDR3 bases: TGTGCCAGCAGCACAACGGACAGCGGCTATGGCTACACCTTC. The encoded protein is CASSTTDSGYGYTF. The full variable domain, completed using reference TRBV7-9 and TRBJ1-2, is DTGVSQNPRHKITKRGQNVTFRCDPISEHNRLYWYRQTLGQGPEFLTYFQNEAQLEKSRLLSDRFSAERPKGSFSTLEIQRTEQGDSAMYLCASSTTDSGYGYTFGSGTRLTVV.

This clonotype was found once. The chain uses TRBV7-9 and TRBJ1-3, with D perhaps TRBD1 (5 bases). The CDR3 extends over 15 amino acids. Deletions cut 5 bases from V and 0 bases from J, with 11 bases between. CDR1 is SEHNR and CDR2 is FQNEAQ in the germline V gene (reference sequence). The CDR3 spells CASSARGNSGNTIYF. The DNA for the CDR3 is TGTGCCAGCAGCGCTCGGGGGAACTCTGGAAACACCATATATTTT.

This clonotype was observed a handful of times. J is TRBJ2-5 and V is TRBV6-5; 12 nucleotides match TRBD2. V lost 5 bases, J lost 3 bases, and 1 base stayed unmatched. This CDR3 is 14 amino acids long. The germline CDR1 and CDR2 sequences are MNHEY and SVGAGI. The CDR3 region has the DNA TGTGCCAGCAGTAGACTAGCGGGGGAAGAGACCCAGTACTTC. Residues: CASSRLAGEETQYF.

This chain connects TRBV7-9 to TRBJ1-4, with a weak D call TRBD1 (6 bases). Looked up from germline, CDR1 is SEHNR and CDR2 is FQNEAQ (reference sequence). With 5 bases removed from V and 7 bases from J, the gap between germline ends came to 11 bases. CDR3 length equals 13 residues. CDR3 region: CASSATGSEKLFF. CDR3 DNA: TGTGCCAGCAGCGCTACAGGGAGTGAAAAACTGTTTTTT.

This clonotype was seen a few times. V gene TRBV7-3 combines with J gene TRBJ2-6; tentative D call: TRBD2 (5 bases). The germline V gene has CDR1 SGHTA and CDR2 FQGTGA. CDR3 size: 18 residues. V shed 5 bases and J shed 0 bases, with 17 bases lying between them. CDR3 in amino acids: CASSPPRTARSGANVLTF. The CDR3 DNA reads TGTGCCAGCAGCCCCCCCCGGACTGCCCGCTCTGGGGCCAACGTCCTGACTTTC. Full variable domain (outside the CDR3, taken from reference TRBV7-3 and TRBJ2-6): GAGVSQTPSNKVTEKGKYVELRCDPISGHTALYWYRQSLGQGPEFLIYFQGTGAADDSGLPNDRFFAVRPEGSVSTLKIQRTERGDSAVYLCASSPPRTARSGANVLTFGAGSRLTVL.

This sequence joins TRBV6-5 and TRBJ2-5, with 14 bases matching TRBD2. The germline gives CDR1 MNHEY, CDR2 SVGAGI. The CDR3 length is 15 residues. V lost 6 bases and J lost 4; bases outside the gene matches: 4. The CDR3 DNA follows: TGTGCCAGCAGGAGACTAGCGGGGGGGAGAGAGACCCAGTACTTC. Translation: CASRRLAGGRETQYF.

The chain links TRBV18 to TRBJ1-2; weak D call: TRBD1 (6 bases). The CDR3 extends over 15 amino acids. CDR1 is KGHSH and CDR2 is LQKENI in the germline V gene. Trimming took 8 bases from V and 5 from J, leaving 21 bases between them. This CDR3 is CASKRQVKEVYGYTF. CDR3 DNA: TGTGCCAGCAAACGACAGGTTAAAGAAGTATATGGCTACACCTTC.

This clonotype was seen more than once but under ten times. The chain combines TRBV19 with TRBJ1-1, with 8 bases fitting TRBD1. This CDR3 comprises 14 residues. CDR1 and CDR2 from the germline V gene are LNHDA and SQIVND (reference sequence). Germline trimming cut 7 bases from V and 2 bases from J; bases unmatched to any gene: 6. CDR3 protein: CASKGDRGNTEAFF. As DNA, the CDR3 is TGTGCCAGTAAAGGAGACAGGGGTAACACTGAAGCTTTCTTT.

This rearrangement joins TRBV20-1 to TRBJ2-7, with 8 bases lining up with TRBD2. Germline V CDR1 and CDR2: DFQATT, SNEGSKA (reference sequence). CDR3 length: 14 amino acids. The trim removed 4 bases at V and 5 bases at J, leaving 10 bases unmatched. The CDR3 loop reads CSATANGSGDEQYF. CDR3 DNA: TGCAGTGCTACGGCCAACGGTAGCGGGGACGAGCAGTACTTC.

This clonotype has a count of ten or more. The chain couples TRBV5-5 to TRBJ2-1, with 11 bases aligning to TRBD2. Trimming at V came to 5 bases and at J to 2 bases, leaving 9 bases not matched to a gene. The CDR3 is 17 residues long. Germline V gene data show CDR1 as SGHKS and CDR2 as YYEKEE (reference sequence). This chain's CDR3 is CASSPRLAGGAYNEQFF. In DNA form, the CDR3 reads TGTGCCAGCAGTCCCCGCCTAGCGGGGGGCGCCTACAATGAGCAGTTCTTC.

This chain joins TRBV5-1 and TRBJ1-4; a weak D match, TRBD1 (5 bases). Trimming cost V 3 bases and J 7 bases, with 13 bases left between them. This CDR3 is built from 14 residues. Germline CDR1 SGHRS, CDR2 YFSETQ. As DNA, the CDR3 is TGCGCCAGCAGCTCAACCGGGACGGCTGAAAAACTGTTTTTT. Translating gives CASSSTGTAEKLFF.

The chain links TRBV10-3 to TRBJ2-2; D is unclear. V lost 2 bases and J lost 3, with 4 bases in between. The CDR3 has 13 residues. Germline loops: CDR1 ENHRY, CDR2 SYGVKD. The CDR3 bases are TGTGCCATCAGTGAGGGGTACACCGGGGAGCTGTTTTTT. The encoded protein is CAISEGYTGELFF.

This clonotype was seen at least ten times. The chain recombines TRBV4-1 with TRBJ1-2, with 8 bases that match TRBD1. CDR1 and CDR2 (germline): MGHRA, YSYEKL. This CDR3 spans 13 amino acids. V dropped 3 bases and J dropped 6; count of bases not matched to a gene: 3. The CDR3 DNA is TGCGCCAGCAGCCATATACAGGGGGATGGCTACACCTTC. Translation gives CASSHIQGDGYTF.

This clonotype turned up a few times. The chain joins TRBV5-6 to TRBJ1-4, with 9 bases matching TRBD1. Per the germline V gene, CDR1 is SGHDT and CDR2 is YYEEEE. This CDR3 is built from 14 residues. Trimming removed 3 bases from V and 8 bases from J; junction bases left unmatched: 5. The CDR3: CASSSVTGGEKLFF. CDR3 in DNA: TGTGCCAGCAGCTCCGTGACAGGGGGAGAAAAACTGTTTTTT.

This clonotype was observed many times. The chain employs TRBV3-1 and TRBJ2-7, with a possible D match to TRBD1 (5 bases). The germline V gene encodes CDR1 LGHDT and CDR2 YNNKEL (reference sequence). V lost 4 bases and J lost 3, with 13 bases in between. The CDR3 length is 14 residues. CDR3 sequence: CASSRGSPGYEQYF. The CDR3 nucleotides are TGTGCCAGCAGCCGGGGCAGTCCTGGCTACGAGCAGTACTTC.

The chain couples TRBV7-8 to TRBJ2-7; the D gene is possibly TRBD1 (6 bases). Germline CDR1 reads SGHVS; CDR2 reads FQNEAQ. V gave up 4 bases and J gave up 5 bases, with 15 bases separating them. The length of the CDR3 is 14 residues. The CDR3 nucleotides read TGTGCCAGCAGCTACTACAGGGATGCTAACGAGCAGTACTTC. As protein: CASSYYRDANEQYF.

The CDR3 loop reads CSATTSGGPETQYF. In DNA form, the CDR3 reads TGCAGTGCTACCACTAGCGGGGGGCCAGAGACCCAGTACTTC. The J gene is TRBJ2-5, the V gene TRBV20-1, with 12 bases identical to TRBD2. J lost 4 bases, V lost 4 bases, and 4 bases had no gene match. The CDR3 has 14 residues. From germline, CDR1 is DFQATT and CDR2 SNEGSKA (reference sequence).

This clonotype was found a few times. The chain combines TRBV29-1 with TRBJ1-5, with D perhaps matching TRBD1 (5 bases). Germline CDR1 reads SQVTM; CDR2 reads ANQGSEA. There are 13 residues in the CDR3. With 4 bases removed from V and 2 bases from J, the gap between germline ends came to 9 bases. The CDR3 nucleotides read TGCAGCGTTGGGGGCGGCCGCAATCAGCCCCAGCATTTT. As protein: CSVGGGRNQPQHF.